These 8 T cell receptor beta chains were sequenced from one sample in a study of breast tumors, draining lymph nodes, adjacent tissues. From the multiplex PCR reads, TCRdb called clonotypes with MiXCR, one entry per CDR3 protein. The top ten clones hold around 4% of a sample with over 150,000 distinct CDR3 sequences, 30% to 35% of them seen once. Breast cancer patients provided tissue from their axillary draining lymph nodes. The sequenced sample consisted of axillary lymph node tissue. The receptors were sampled from a female donor with breast cancer. Some clones in this sample may be carry-over from other donors' samples.

This chain uses TRBV7-2 with TRBJ1-4; 7 positions match TRBD1. CDR3 size: 15 residues. CDR1 is SGHTA and CDR2 is FQGNSA in the germline V gene. The ends lost 4 bases at V and 2 bases at J; junction bases unmatched: 4. CDR3: CASSSTGATNEKLFF. CDR3 sequence (DNA): TGTGCCAGCAGCTCTACAGGGGCTACTAATGAAAAACTGTTTTTT.

This clonotype was picked up a small number of times. V is TRBV27 and J is TRBJ2-2; no clear D gene. V shed 1 base and J shed 6 bases, with 3 bases lying between them. Germline CDR1 and CDR2: MNHEY and SMNVEV (reference sequence). The CDR3 covers 12 residues. The CDR3 loop is CASSLFAGELFF. CDR3 nucleotide sequence: TGTGCCAGCAGTTTATTTGCCGGGGAGCTGTTTTTT.

Ten or more counts support this clonotype. The CDR3 spells CASSLNDNYGYTF. The CDR3 DNA is TGTGCCAGCAGCTTGAACGATAACTATGGCTACACCTTC. V is TRBV7-9 and J is TRBJ1-2, with unresolved D. V lost 3 bases to trimming and J lost 1 base, with 6 bases between them. The length of the CDR3 is 13 residues. Germline assignment: CDR1 SEHNR and CDR2 FQNEAQ (reference sequence). Looking up the rest from reference TRBV7-9 and TRBJ1-2 gives the full variable domain: DTGVSQNPRHKITKRGQNVTFRCDPISEHNRLYWYRQTLGQGPEFLTYFQNEAQLEKSRLLSDRFSAERPKGSFSTLEIQRTEQGDSAMYLCASSLNDNYGYTFGSGTRLTVV.

The rearrangement uses TRBV20-1 and TRBJ1-1; TRBD1 is a possible D gene (6 bases). The CDR3 is made up of 15 amino acids. V was clipped by 6 bases and J by 0 bases, with 17 bases between them. Germline CDR1 reads DFQATT; CDR2 reads SNEGSKA (reference sequence). The CDR3 protein is CSAHPGTSMNTEAFF. The CDR3 bases are TGCAGTGCCCACCCGGGGACATCAATGAACACTGAAGCTTTCTTT.

There are many counts of this clonotype. The chain carries TRBV20-1 and TRBJ2-5; 10 bases fit TRBD2. The trim removed 5 bases at V and 5 bases at J, leaving 8 bases unmatched. Per the germline V gene, CDR1 is DFQATT and CDR2 is SNEGSKA (reference sequence). The CDR3 is 14 amino acids. The CDR3 DNA follows: TGCAGTGCTCACAGGAGCGGGAGGGGGGAGACCCAGTACTTC. Protein product: CSAHRSGRGETQYF.

This clonotype has a count of ten or more. The CDR3 loop reads CASSRPVTSSYNEQFF. In DNA form, the CDR3 reads TGTGCCAGCAGTCGCCCGGTAACCAGCTCCTACAATGAGCAGTTCTTC. The chain links TRBV2 to TRBJ2-1; no firm D call. Germline loops: CDR1 SNHLY, CDR2 FYNNEI. V lost 5 bases and J lost 0, with 14 bases in between. This CDR3 region has 16 residues.

In this sample, this clonotype turned up many times. The chain couples TRBV10-3 to TRBJ2-1, with TRBD2 identical over 11 bases. The V gene's germline CDR1 is ENHRY and CDR2 SYGVKD. Trimming removed 3 bases from V and 5 bases from J; junction bases left unmatched: 12. The CDR3 extends over 18 amino acids. CDR3 nucleotides: TGTGCCATCAGTGAACCTACTCCTAGCGGGAGGTTCGACAATGAGCAGTTCTTC. It translates to CAISEPTPSGRFDNEQFF.

This clonotype was recorded at least ten times. The rearrangement joins TRBV7-6 to TRBJ2-5; D is possibly TRBD2 (5 bases). The CDR3 covers 16 residues. CDR1 and CDR2 from the germline V gene are SGHVS and FNYEAQ. V lost 5 bases and J 5 bases, leaving 21 bases between the germline ends. This chain's CDR3 is CASSPPTGTRAETQYF. Written as DNA, the CDR3 is TGTGCCAGCAGCCCTCCTACGGGCACTAGGGCCGAGACCCAGTACTTC. The complete variable domain, with remaining parts taken from reference TRBV7-6 and TRBJ2-5, reads GAGVSQSPRYKVTKRGQDVALRCDPISGHVSLYWYRQALGQGPEFLTYFNYEAQQDKSGLPNDRFSAERPEGSISTLTIQRTEQRDSAMYRCASSPPTGTRAETQYFGPGTRLLVL.